This TCR beta chain was observed in a study of cytomegalovirus exposure and HLA in healthy donors. 60 Vbeta and 13 Jbeta primers were used in PCR. Generated by immunoSEQ multiplex PCR, the TCRdb table keeps only in-frame clones and is missing some. The repertoire has about 73,000 clones, roughly 70% of them found once; the top ten carry over 10%. Among the donors, all were healthy bone marrow donors. As regards this clone: Its target is not known.

Overall study results and limits: Altogether, 150 or so TCR beta chains were recorded as cytomegalovirus-associated.

Germline CDR1 SNHLY, CDR2 FYNNEI. The germline V and J ends were trimmed by 4 bases and 3 bases, with 7 bases remaining between them. The CDR3 runs to 12 residues. The chain carries TRBV2 and TRBJ2-7, with a possible D match to TRBD1 (5 bases). Sequences were obtained from PBMCs. The origin of this receptor is a man between 65 and 79 years old in good health and CMV-seronegative. CDR3 in DNA: TGTGCCAGCAGTGTTCAGGGCTACGAGCAGTACTTC. Amino acids: CASSVQGYEQYF. Based on the CDR3 plus reference TRBV2 and TRBJ2-7, the full variable domain is EPEVTQTPSHQVTQMGQEVILRCVPISNHLYFYWYRQILGQKVEFLVSFYNNEISEKSEIFDDQFSVERPDGSNFTLKIRSTKLEDSAMYFCASSVQGYEQYFGPGTRLTVT.